This T cell receptor beta chain was captured by sequencing in a study of tumor-infiltrating lymphocytes in primary liver carcinoma. Study-level information: Participating patients were men and women between 30 and 69 years old. General observations from the study: Since the samples were bulk and unsorted, the CD4+ and CD8+ repertoires were not compared. Reduced overlap was seen in tumor-adjacent and tumor-blood pairs versus tumor region pairs.

The researchers obtained blood RNA from unsorted whole blood and also extracted germline DNA. A note on this clonotype: The antigen is unknown.

Trimming took 10 bases from V and 7 from J, leaving 20 bases between them. The CDR3 totals 14 residues. Per germline, CDR1 SGHVS and CDR2 FQNEAQ. Priming with a constant-region primer yielded TCR beta cDNA from around 0.45 ug total RNA. Three-round nested multiplex PCR performed with slightly modified ARM-PCR produced the TCR beta libraries. Rounds one and two of PCR, each of around 11 cycles, were primed with TRBV1-TRBV30 forward primers and a C-beta reverse primer. TCRdb used MiXCR to reprocess the multiplex PCR reads, holding one entry per CDR3 protein. Here the sample spans 250,000 to 400,000 distinct CDR3 sequences, 60% to 80% being singletons.

The V gene is TRBV7-8, the J gene TRBJ2-1; D gene unclear. Sample: peripheral blood. The origin of this receptor is a man in his forties with primary liver carcinoma and hepatitis B virus infection. The CDR3 sequence is CANILVVPSNEQFF. CDR3 DNA: TGTGCCAACATTTTAGTCGTTCCGAGTAATGAGCAGTTCTTC. Using reference TRBV7-8 and TRBJ2-1 for the parts outside the CDR3, the full variable domain is GAGVSQSPRYKVAKRGQDVALRCDPISGHVSLFWYQQALGQGPEFLTYFQNEAQLDKSGLPSDRFFAERPEGSVSTLKIQRTQQEDSAVYLCANILVVPSNEQFFGPGTRLTVL.